This T cell receptor (beta chain) was found in a study of blood T cell repertoires in COVID-19. Turning to the study itself: There were acute and convalescent COVID-19 samples, and they came from the United States, Italy and Spain. T cells, B-cell-depleted T cells, or PBMCs supplied cDNA or gDNA.

The assay was immunoSEQ multiplex PCR, and TCRdb's table has in-frame clones only and misses some. Of just over 200,000 clones in the sample, around three quarters were seen once. CDR3 size: 11 residues. The V and J ends lost 8 bases and 5 bases respectively, with 9 bases between them. CDR1 is MDHEN and CDR2 is SYDVKM in the germline V gene. V and J are TRBV28 and TRBJ1-1; D perhaps matches TRBD1 (5 bases). The sequence was obtained from a woman aged 70 to 79 with acute or convalescent COVID-19. The specimen was peripheral blood. The CDR3 reads CASGAVTEAFF. Here the CDR3 DNA reads TGTGCCAGCGGGGCTGTGACTGAAGCTTTCTTT.